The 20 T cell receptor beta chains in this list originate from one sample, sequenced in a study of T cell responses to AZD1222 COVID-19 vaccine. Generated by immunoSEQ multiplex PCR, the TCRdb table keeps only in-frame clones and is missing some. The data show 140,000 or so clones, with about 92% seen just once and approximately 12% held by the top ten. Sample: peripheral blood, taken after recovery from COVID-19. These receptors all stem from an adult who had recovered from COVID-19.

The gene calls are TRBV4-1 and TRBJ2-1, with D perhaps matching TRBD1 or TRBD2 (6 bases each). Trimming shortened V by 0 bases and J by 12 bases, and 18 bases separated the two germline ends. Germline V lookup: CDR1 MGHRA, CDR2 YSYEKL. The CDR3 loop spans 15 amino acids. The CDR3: CASSQEGQSGAGQFF. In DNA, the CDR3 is TGCGCCAGCAGCCAAGAAGGACAATCGGGGGCTGGGCAGTTCTTC.

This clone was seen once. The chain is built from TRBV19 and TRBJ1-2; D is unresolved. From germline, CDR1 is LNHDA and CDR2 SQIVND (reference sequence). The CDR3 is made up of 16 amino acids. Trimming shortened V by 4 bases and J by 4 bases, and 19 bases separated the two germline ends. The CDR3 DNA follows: TGTGCCAGTAGTACTCTCGGGATTCTTGCCCTCTATGGCTACACCTTC. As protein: CASSTLGILALYGYTF.

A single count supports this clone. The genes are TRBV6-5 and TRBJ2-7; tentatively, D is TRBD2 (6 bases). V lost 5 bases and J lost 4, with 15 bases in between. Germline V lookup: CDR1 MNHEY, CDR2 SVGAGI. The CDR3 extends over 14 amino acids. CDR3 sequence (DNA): TGTGCCAGCAGTACGCGGGACTTCCCATACGAGCAGTACTTC. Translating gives CASSTRDFPYEQYF.

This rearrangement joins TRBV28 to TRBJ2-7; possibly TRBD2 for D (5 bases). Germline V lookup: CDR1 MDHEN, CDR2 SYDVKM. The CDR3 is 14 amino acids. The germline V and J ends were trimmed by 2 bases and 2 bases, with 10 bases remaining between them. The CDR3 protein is CASSLGGQTYEQYF. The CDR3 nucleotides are TGTGCCAGCAGTTTAGGCGGGCAGACCTACGAGCAGTACTTC. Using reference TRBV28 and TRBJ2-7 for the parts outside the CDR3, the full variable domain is DVKVTQSSRYLVKRTGEKVFLECVQDMDHENMFWYRQDPGLGLRLIYFSYDVKMKEKGDIPEGYSVSREKKERFSLILESASTNQTSMYLCASSLGGQTYEQYFGPGTRLTVT.

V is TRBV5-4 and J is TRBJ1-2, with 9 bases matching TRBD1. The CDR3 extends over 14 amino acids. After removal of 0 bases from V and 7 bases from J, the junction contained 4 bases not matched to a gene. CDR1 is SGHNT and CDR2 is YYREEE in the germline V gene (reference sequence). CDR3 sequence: CASSLDRGPFGYTF. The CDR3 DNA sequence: TGTGCCAGCAGCTTGGACAGGGGGCCATTTGGCTACACCTTC.

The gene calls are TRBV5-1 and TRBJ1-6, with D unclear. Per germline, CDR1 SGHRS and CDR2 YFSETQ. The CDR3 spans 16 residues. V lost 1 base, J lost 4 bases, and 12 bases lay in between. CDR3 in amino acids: CASSLYRRGYNSPLHF. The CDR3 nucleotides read TGCGCCAGCAGCTTGTATCGACGGGGTTATAATTCACCCCTCCACTTT.

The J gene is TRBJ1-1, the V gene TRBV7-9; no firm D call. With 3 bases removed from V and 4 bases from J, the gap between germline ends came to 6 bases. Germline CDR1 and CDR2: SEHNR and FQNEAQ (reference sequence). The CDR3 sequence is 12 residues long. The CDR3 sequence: CASSLGATEAFF. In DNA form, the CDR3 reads TGTGCCAGCAGCTTGGGAGCCACTGAAGCTTTCTTT. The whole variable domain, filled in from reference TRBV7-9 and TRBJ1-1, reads DTGVSQNPRHKITKRGQNVTFRCDPISEHNRLYWYRQTLGQGPEFLTYFQNEAQLEKSRLLSDRFSAERPKGSFSTLEIQRTEQGDSAMYLCASSLGATEAFFGQGTRLTVV.

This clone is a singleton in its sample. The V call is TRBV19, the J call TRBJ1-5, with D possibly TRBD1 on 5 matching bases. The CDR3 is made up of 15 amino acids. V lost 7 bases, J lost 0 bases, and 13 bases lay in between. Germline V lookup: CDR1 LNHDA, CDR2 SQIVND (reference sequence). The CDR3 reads CASMRRGYSNQPQHF. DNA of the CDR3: TGTGCCAGTATGAGGAGGGGATATAGCAATCAGCCCCAGCATTTT.

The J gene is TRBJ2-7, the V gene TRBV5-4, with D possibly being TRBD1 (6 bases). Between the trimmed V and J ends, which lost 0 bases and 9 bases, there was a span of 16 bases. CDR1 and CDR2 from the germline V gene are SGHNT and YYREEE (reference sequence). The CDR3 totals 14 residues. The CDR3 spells CASSLVGRGDAQYF. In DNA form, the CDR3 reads TGTGCCAGCAGCTTGGTCGGCAGGGGCGACGCGCAGTACTTC.

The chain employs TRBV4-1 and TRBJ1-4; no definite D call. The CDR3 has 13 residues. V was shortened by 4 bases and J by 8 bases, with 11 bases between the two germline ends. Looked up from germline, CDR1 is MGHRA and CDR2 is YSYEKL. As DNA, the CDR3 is TGCGCCAGCAGCCTCGCGATAGGGGAAAAACTGTTTTTT. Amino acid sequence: CASSLAIGEKLFF.

Here the CDR3 DNA reads TGTGCCAGCAGCGTGGGGCAGGGCAGTTGGCACACAGATACGCAGTATTTT. Translation: CASSVGQGSWHTDTQYF. The J gene is TRBJ2-3, the V gene TRBV9; maybe TRBD1 (5 bases). Germline loops: CDR1 SGDLS, CDR2 YYNGEE. The CDR3 is 17 amino acids. V dropped 2 bases and J dropped 2 bases, with 18 bases sitting between them. Full variable domain (remainder filled in from reference TRBV9 and TRBJ2-3): DSGVTQTPKHLITATGQRVTLRCSPRSGDLSVYWYQQSLDQGLQFLIQYYNGEERAKGNILERFSAQQFPDLHSELNLSSLELGDSALYFCASSVGQGSWHTDTQYFGPGTRLTVL.

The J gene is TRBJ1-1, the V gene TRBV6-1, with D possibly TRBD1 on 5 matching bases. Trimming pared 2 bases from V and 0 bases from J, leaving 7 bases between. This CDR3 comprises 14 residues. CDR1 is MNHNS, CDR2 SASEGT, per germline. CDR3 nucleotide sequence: TGTGCCAGCAGTGAAAACAGGTTGAACACTGAAGCTTTCTTT. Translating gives CASSENRLNTEAFF.

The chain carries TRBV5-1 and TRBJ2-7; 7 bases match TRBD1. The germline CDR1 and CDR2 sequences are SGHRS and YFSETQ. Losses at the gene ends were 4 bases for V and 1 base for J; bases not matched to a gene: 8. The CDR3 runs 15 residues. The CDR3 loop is CASSATHRGSYEQYF. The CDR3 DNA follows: TGCGCCAGCAGCGCCACCCACAGGGGTTCCTACGAGCAGTACTTC.

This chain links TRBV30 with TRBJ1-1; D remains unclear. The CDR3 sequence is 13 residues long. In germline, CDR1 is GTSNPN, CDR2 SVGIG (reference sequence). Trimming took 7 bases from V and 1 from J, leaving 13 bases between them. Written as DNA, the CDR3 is TGTGCCTCCCTATCATCGGGGAACACTGAAGCTTTCTTT. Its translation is CASLSSGNTEAFF.

The DNA of the CDR3 is TGCGCCAGCAGCGTGTATTTCGGGGGTAATGAAAAACTGTTTTTT. Its translation is CASSVYFGGNEKLFF. This chain uses TRBV5-1 with TRBJ1-4; perhaps TRBD1 as D (5 bases). Trimming pared 4 bases from V and 4 bases from J, leaving 14 bases between. CDR3 size: 15 residues. Germline CDR1 reads SGHRS; CDR2 reads YFSETQ.

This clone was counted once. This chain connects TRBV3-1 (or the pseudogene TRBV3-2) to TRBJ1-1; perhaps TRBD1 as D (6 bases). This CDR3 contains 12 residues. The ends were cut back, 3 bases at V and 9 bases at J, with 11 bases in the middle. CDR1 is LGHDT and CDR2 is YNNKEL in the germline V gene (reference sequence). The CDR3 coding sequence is TGTGCCAGCAGCCAGGGGGCCCGGAAAGCTTTCTTT. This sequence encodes CASSQGARKAFF.

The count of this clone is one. CDR3 in DNA: TGTGCCAGCAGTGGGGCCGCGCCAGGTGTAGCTTTCTTT. Translating gives CASSGAAPGVAFF. The rearrangement uses TRBV28 and TRBJ1-1, with D possibly TRBD1 on 5 matching bases. CDR1 and CDR2 from the germline V gene are MDHEN and SYDVKM. This CDR3 is 13 amino acids long. V was shortened by 5 bases and J by 10 bases, with 17 bases between the two germline ends.

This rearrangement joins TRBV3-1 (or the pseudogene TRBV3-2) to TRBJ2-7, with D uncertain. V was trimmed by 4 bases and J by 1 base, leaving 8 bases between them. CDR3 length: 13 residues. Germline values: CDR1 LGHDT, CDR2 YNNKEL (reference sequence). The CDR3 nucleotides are TGTGCCAGCAGCCCCCTCCGTTCCTACGAGCAGTACTTC. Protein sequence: CASSPLRSYEQYF.

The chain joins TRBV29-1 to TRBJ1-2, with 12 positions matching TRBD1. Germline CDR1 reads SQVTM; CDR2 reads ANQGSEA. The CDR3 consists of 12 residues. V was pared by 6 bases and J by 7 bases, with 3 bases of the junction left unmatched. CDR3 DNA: TGCAGCGTCGGGACAGGGGGCACTGGCTACACCTTC. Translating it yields CSVGTGGTGYTF.

The CDR3 DNA reads TGCGCCAGCAGCCAAGAGGCGACAGGGGGCTTTGGCGAGCAGTACTTC. As protein: CASSQEATGGFGEQYF. The V and J genes are TRBV4-1 and TRBJ2-7, with 10 bases lining up with TRBD1. V gave up 0 bases and J gave up 6 bases; unmatched junction bases: 8. The CDR3 length is 16 residues. Per germline, CDR1 MGHRA and CDR2 YSYEKL.